Included here is one T cell receptor (beta chain) sequence, with context. The CDR3 has 15 residues. The V gene end was trimmed by 3 bases and the J gene end by 0 bases; junction bases not matched to a gene: 4. In germline, CDR1 is PRHDT, CDR2 FYEKMQ (reference sequence). The data were obtained in a study of cytomegalovirus exposure and HLA in healthy donors. It was with 60 Vbeta and 13 Jbeta primers that the PCR ran. Profiled with immunoSEQ multiplex PCR; TCRdb holds only in-frame clones, not every one. This table has approximately 210,000 clones, 87% appearing once. The sequence was collected from a man aged 30-40 years in good health and CMV-seronegative. Source material: PBMCs. The V gene is TRBV13, the J gene TRBJ1-1; 7 bases match TRBD1. CDR3 sequence reads: CASSLAGTVNTEAFF. The DNA for the CDR3 is TGTGCCAGCAGCTTGGCCGGGACAGTGAACACTGAAGCTTTCTTT.